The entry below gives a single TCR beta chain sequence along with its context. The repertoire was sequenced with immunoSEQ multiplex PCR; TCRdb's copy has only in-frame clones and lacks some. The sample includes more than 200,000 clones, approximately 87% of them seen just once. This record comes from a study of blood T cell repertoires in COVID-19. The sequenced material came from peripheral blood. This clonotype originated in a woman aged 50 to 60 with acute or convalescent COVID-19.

CDR3 nucleotides: TGTGCCAGCAGCTTAGCAGGGGGGAACACTGAAGCTTTCTTT. This gives the protein CASSLAGGNTEAFF. The V gene is TRBV11-3, the J gene TRBJ1-1, with 7 positions matching TRBD1. Looked up from germline, CDR1 is SGHNT and CDR2 is YENEEA. The CDR3 extends over 14 amino acids. V shed 1 base, J shed 1 base, and the junction held 0 bases outside the gene matches.